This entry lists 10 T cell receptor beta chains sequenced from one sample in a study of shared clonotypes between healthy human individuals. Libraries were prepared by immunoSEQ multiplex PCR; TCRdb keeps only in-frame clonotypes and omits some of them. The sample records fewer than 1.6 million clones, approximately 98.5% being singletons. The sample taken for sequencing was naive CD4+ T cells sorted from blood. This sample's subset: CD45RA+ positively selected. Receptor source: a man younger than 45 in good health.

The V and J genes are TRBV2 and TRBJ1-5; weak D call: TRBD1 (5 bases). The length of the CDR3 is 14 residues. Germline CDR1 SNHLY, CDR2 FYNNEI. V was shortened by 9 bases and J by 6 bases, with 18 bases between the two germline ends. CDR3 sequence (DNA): TGTGCCAGTCGGCCGCTCGGGGCGGGTCAGCCCCAGCATTTT. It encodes CASRPLGAGQPQHF.

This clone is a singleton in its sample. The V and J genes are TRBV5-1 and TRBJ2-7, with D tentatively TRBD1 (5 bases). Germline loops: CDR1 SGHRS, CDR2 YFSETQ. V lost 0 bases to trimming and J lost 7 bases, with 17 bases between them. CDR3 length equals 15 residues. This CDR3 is CASSLAPGSQGEQYF. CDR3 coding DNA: TGCGCCAGCAGCTTGGCCCCAGGGTCCCAAGGGGAGCAGTACTTC.

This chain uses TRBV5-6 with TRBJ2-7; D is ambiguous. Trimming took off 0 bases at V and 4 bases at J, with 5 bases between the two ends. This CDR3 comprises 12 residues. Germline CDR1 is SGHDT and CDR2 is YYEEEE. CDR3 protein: CASSLAEYEQYF. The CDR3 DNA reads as TGTGCCAGCAGCTTGGCGGAGTACGAGCAGTACTTC.

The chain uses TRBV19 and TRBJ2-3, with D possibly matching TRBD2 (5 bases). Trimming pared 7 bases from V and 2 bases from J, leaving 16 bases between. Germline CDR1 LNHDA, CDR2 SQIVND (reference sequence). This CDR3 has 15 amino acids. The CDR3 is CASNFYVGNTDTQYF. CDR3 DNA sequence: TGTGCCAGTAATTTCTATGTCGGGAACACAGATACGCAGTATTTT.

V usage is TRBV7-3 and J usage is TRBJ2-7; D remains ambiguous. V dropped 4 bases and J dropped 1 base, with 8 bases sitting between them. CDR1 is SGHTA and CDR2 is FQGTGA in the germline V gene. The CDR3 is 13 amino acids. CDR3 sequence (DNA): TGTGCCAGCAGCTCGGGCACGTCCTACGAGCAGTACTTC. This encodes CASSSGTSYEQYF.

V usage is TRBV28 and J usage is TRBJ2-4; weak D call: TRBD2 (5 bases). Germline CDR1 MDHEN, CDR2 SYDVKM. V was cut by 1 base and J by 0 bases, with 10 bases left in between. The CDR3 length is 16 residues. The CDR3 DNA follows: TGTGCCAGCAGTTTATACGGGGTAGGAGCCAAAAACATTCAGTACTTC. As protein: CASSLYGVGAKNIQYF.

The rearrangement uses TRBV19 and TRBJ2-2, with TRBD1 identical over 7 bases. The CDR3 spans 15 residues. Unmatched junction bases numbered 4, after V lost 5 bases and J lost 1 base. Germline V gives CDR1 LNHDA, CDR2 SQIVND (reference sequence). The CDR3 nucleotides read TGTGCCAGTAGTTTTAGACAGGGGAACACCGGGGAGCTGTTTTTT. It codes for CASSFRQGNTGELFF. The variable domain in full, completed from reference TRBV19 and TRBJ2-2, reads DGGITQSPKYLFRKEGQNVTLSCEQNLNHDAMYWYRQDPGQGLRLIYYSQIVNDFQKGDIAEGYSVSREKKESFPLTVTSAQKNPTAFYLCASSFRQGNTGELFFGEGSRLTVL.

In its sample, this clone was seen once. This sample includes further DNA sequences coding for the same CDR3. Written as DNA, the CDR3 is TGTGCCAGTAGTATTTCCAGGGGCGATCAGCCCCAGCATTTT. It encodes CASSISRGDQPQHF. The V call is TRBV19, the J call TRBJ1-5, with a possible D match to TRBD1 (6 bases). Trimming stripped 3 bases from V and 5 bases from J, with 11 bases between. CDR1 and CDR2 from the germline V gene are LNHDA and SQIVND (reference sequence). CDR3 size: 14 residues.

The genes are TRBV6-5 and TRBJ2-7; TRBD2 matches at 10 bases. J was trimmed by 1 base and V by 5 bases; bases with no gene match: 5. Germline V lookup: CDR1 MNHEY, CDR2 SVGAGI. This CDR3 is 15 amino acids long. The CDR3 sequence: CASSRTSGRSYEQYF. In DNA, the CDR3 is TGTGCCAGCAGTCGGACTAGCGGAAGATCCTACGAGCAGTACTTC.

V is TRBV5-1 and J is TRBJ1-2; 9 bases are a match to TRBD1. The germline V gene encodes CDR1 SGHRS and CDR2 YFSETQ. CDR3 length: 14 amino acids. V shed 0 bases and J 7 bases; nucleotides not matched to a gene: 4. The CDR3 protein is CASSLDGQGPGYTF. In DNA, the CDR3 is TGCGCCAGCAGCTTGGACGGACAGGGGCCTGGCTACACCTTC.